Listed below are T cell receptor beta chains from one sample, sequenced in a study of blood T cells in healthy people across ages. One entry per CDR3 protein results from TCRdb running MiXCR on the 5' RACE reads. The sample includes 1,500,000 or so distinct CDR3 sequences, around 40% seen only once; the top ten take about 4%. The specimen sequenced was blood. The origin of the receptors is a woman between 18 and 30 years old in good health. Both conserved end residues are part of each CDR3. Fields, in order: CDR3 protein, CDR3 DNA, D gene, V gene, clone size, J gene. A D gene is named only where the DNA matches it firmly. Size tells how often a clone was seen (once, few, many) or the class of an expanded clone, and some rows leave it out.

CDR3aa: CASTVGADTQYF
CDR3nt: TGTGCCAGCACCGTAGGCGCAGATACGCAGTATTTT
d_gene: NA
v_gene: TRBV7-9
abundance: few
j_gene: TRBJ2-3

CDR3aa: CASSLRDRGRVYEQYF
CDR3nt: TGTGCCAGCAGTTTAAGGGACAGGGGGCGAGTTTACGAGCAGTACTTC
d_gene: TRBD1
v_gene: TRBV28
abundance: NA
j_gene: TRBJ2-7

CDR3aa: CASSLGPSGGPEEQYF
CDR3nt: TGTGCCAGCAGCTTAGGTCCTAGCGGGGGGCCAGAAGAGCAGTACTTC
d_gene: TRBD2
v_gene: TRBV7-9
abundance: NA
j_gene: TRBJ2-4

CDR3aa: CASSLTRSSSADTQYF
CDR3nt: TGTGCCAGCAGTCTGACAAGATCGTCTAGCGCAGATACGCAGTATTTT
d_gene: NA
v_gene: TRBV12-3/TRBV12-4
abundance: NA
j_gene: TRBJ2-3

CDR3aa: CASSVEGDEQFF
CDR3nt: TGTGCCAGCAGCGTAGAAGGTGATGAGCAGTTCTTC
d_gene: NA
v_gene: TRBV9
abundance: few
j_gene: TRBJ2-1

CDR3aa: CASSQPPGELFF
CDR3nt: TGTGCCAGCAGCCAACCCCCCGGGGAGCTGTTTTTT
d_gene: NA
v_gene: TRBV4-2
abundance: NA
j_gene: TRBJ2-2

CDR3aa: CASSPGLHLSSYEQYF
CDR3nt: TGTGCCAGCAGTCCGGGACTTCACCTCAGCTCCTACGAGCAGTACTTC
d_gene: NA
v_gene: TRBV27
abundance: NA
j_gene: TRBJ2-7

CDR3aa: CASSQSGGTYNEQYF
CDR3nt: TGCGCCAGCAGCCAAAGCGGAGGAACATACAATGAGCAGTACTTC
d_gene: NA
v_gene: TRBV4-3
abundance: NA
j_gene: TRBJ2-7

CDR3aa: CSARVLGDTPYEQYF
CDR3nt: TGCAGTGCTAGAGTCTTAGGGGACACCCCCTACGAGCAGTACTTC
d_gene: NA
v_gene: TRBV20-1
abundance: few
j_gene: TRBJ2-7

CDR3aa: CASSLLKGFSSYEQYF
CDR3nt: TGTGCCAGCAGCTTACTTAAGGGTTTCAGCTCCTACGAGCAGTACTTC
d_gene: NA
v_gene: TRBV7-2
abundance: few
j_gene: TRBJ2-7

CDR3aa: CASSLEAGDGTQYF
CDR3nt: TGTGCCAGCAGTTTAGAAGCGGGAGATGGGACCCAGTACTTC
d_gene: TRBD2
v_gene: TRBV27
abundance: few
j_gene: TRBJ2-5

CDR3aa: CSVILAEQQDTQYF
CDR3nt: TGCAGCGTTATACTAGCGGAACAACAAGATACGCAGTATTTT
d_gene: TRBD2
v_gene: TRBV29-1
abundance: many
j_gene: TRBJ2-3

CDR3aa: CASSFEGFEQFF
CDR3nt: TGTGCCAGCAGTTTTGAGGGGTTTGAGCAGTTCTTC
d_gene: NA
v_gene: TRBV12-3/TRBV12-4
abundance: few
j_gene: TRBJ2-1

CDR3aa: CSVDPGTGDEKLFF
CDR3nt: TGCAGCGTTGACCCCGGGACAGGGGATGAAAAACTGTTTTTT
d_gene: TRBD1
v_gene: TRBV29-1
abundance: NA
j_gene: TRBJ1-4

CDR3aa: CASSLIRTGQSSPRSTDTQYF
CDR3nt: TGTGCCAGCAGCTTAATCCGGACAGGTCAATCTTCCCCCCGTAGCACAGATACGCAGTATTTT
d_gene: TRBD1
v_gene: TRBV11-2
abundance: NA
j_gene: TRBJ2-3

CDR3aa: CASRNYGSSYNEQYF
CDR3nt: TGCGCCAGCCGCAACTATGGGAGCTCCTACAATGAGCAGTACTTC
d_gene: NA
v_gene: TRBV4-3
abundance: few
j_gene: TRBJ2-7

CDR3aa: CSATRLRAYNEQFF
CDR3nt: TGCAGTGCCACCCGGCTGAGGGCCTACAATGAGCAGTTCTTC
d_gene: NA
v_gene: TRBV20-1
abundance: NA
j_gene: TRBJ2-1

CDR3aa: CASSDASVFSTDTQYF
CDR3nt: TGTGCCAGCAGTGACGCGAGCGTCTTTAGCACAGATACGCAGTATTTT
d_gene: NA
v_gene: TRBV6-1
abundance: NA
j_gene: TRBJ2-3

CDR3aa: CASSRGTSEYEQYF
CDR3nt: TGTGCCAGCTCCCGAGGGACTAGCGAATACGAGCAGTACTTC
d_gene: TRBD2
v_gene: TRBV18
abundance: few
j_gene: TRBJ2-7

CDR3aa: CASSLWNQPQHF
CDR3nt: TGTGCCAGCAGTTTATGGAATCAGCCCCAGCATTTT
d_gene: NA
v_gene: TRBV12-3/TRBV12-4
abundance: NA
j_gene: TRBJ1-5

CDR3aa: CSVSADRGLPSTEAFF
CDR3nt: TGCAGCGTTTCCGCGGACAGGGGGCTTCCGTCAACTGAAGCTTTCTTT
d_gene: TRBD1
v_gene: TRBV29-1
abundance: NA
j_gene: TRBJ1-1

CDR3aa: CSVNRDGERGTQYF
CDR3nt: TGCAGCGTTAACCGGGACGGGGAACGAGGGACCCAGTACTTC
d_gene: NA
v_gene: TRBV29-1
abundance: NA
j_gene: TRBJ2-5

CDR3aa: CASSFGLAGAVEQFF
CDR3nt: TGTGCCAGCAGCTTCGGACTAGCGGGAGCTGTTGAGCAGTTCTTC
d_gene: TRBD2
v_gene: TRBV7-2
abundance: NA
j_gene: TRBJ2-1

CDR3aa: CASSHGDRAIYEQFF
CDR3nt: TGTGCCAGCAGCCATGGGGACAGGGCGATCTATGAGCAGTTCTTC
d_gene: TRBD1
v_gene: TRBV5-6
abundance: NA
j_gene: TRBJ2-1

CDR3aa: CASSNPFRGHTEAFF
CDR3nt: TGTGCCAGCAGTAACCCCTTCAGGGGGCATACTGAAGCTTTCTTT
d_gene: TRBD1
v_gene: TRBV12-3/TRBV12-4
abundance: NA
j_gene: TRBJ1-1

CDR3aa: CSARVRSSGPPFKETQYF
CDR3nt: TGCAGTGCTAGAGTTCGTAGTAGCGGGCCACCTTTTAAAGAGACCCAGTACTTC
d_gene: TRBD2
v_gene: TRBV20-1
abundance: NA
j_gene: TRBJ2-5

CDR3aa: CASTDQGQPQHF
CDR3nt: TGTGCCAGCACAGACCAGGGGCAGCCCCAGCATTTT
d_gene: NA
v_gene: TRBV28
abundance: NA
j_gene: TRBJ1-5

CDR3aa: CASSPPPMRDGYTF
CDR3nt: TGTGCCAGCAGTCCCCCCCCCATGAGGGATGGCTACACCTTC
d_gene: NA
v_gene: TRBV2
abundance: many
j_gene: TRBJ1-2

CDR3aa: CASSPRLQGNIQYF
CDR3nt: TGTGCCAGCAGCCCGCGATTACAGGGGAACATTCAGTACTTC
d_gene: TRBD1
v_gene: TRBV7-9
abundance: NA
j_gene: TRBJ2-4